The 21 T cell receptor beta chains presented below share a single source sample, sequenced in a study of cytomegalovirus exposure and HLA in healthy donors. PCR involved 60 Vbeta and 13 Jbeta primers. Generated by immunoSEQ multiplex PCR, the TCRdb table keeps only in-frame clones and is missing some. This sample has approximately 110,000 clones, with more than 75% found just once. Sequencing used PBMCs. All receptors derive from a woman aged 60-75 years in good health and CMV-seropositive.

V usage is TRBV23-1 and J usage is TRBJ1-5, with 7 bases lining up with TRBD1. TRBV23-1 is treated as an ORF (open reading frame) with a function not yet certain. The CDR3 covers 14 residues. Trimming cost V 6 bases and J 6 bases; bases outside gene matches: 8. The CDR3 reads CASRETGYGQPQHF. CDR3 sequence (DNA): TGCGCCAGCAGGGAGACAGGGTACGGTCAGCCCCAGCATTTT.

This clone was detected only a few times. The chain combines TRBV4-3 with TRBJ1-5; perhaps TRBD1 as D (6 bases). The CDR3 spans 17 residues. Germline CDR1 and CDR2: LGHNA and YSLEER. V lost 0 bases and J 0 bases, leaving 12 bases between the germline ends. CDR3: CASSQERTDYSNQPQHF. CDR3 coding DNA: TGCGCCAGCAGCCAAGAGCGGACAGATTATAGCAATCAGCCCCAGCATTTT.

J is TRBJ2-3 and V is TRBV18; D possibly corresponds to TRBD2 (5 bases). The CDR3 has 14 residues. Germline-derived CDR1 and CDR2 are KGHSH and LQKENI. The ends were cut back, 2 bases at V and 5 bases at J, with 11 bases in the middle. This CDR3 reads CASSPEKEGDTQYF. The CDR3 bases are TGTGCCAGCTCACCAGAGAAAGAGGGAGATACGCAGTATTTT.

The chain joins TRBV7-3 to TRBJ2-1, with 9 bases that match TRBD2. Trimming removed 3 bases from V and 5 bases from J; junction bases left unmatched: 8. This CDR3 comprises 16 residues. From germline, CDR1 is SGHTA and CDR2 FQGTGA. The CDR3 sequence is CASSFQIAGVNNEQFF. CDR3 sequence (DNA): TGTGCCAGCAGCTTCCAAATAGCGGGAGTTAACAATGAGCAGTTCTTC.

This chain connects TRBV5-4 to TRBJ2-3, with 8 nucleotides matching TRBD2. The CDR3 has 16 residues. The ends lost 4 bases at V and 2 bases at J; junction bases unmatched: 9. Germline values: CDR1 SGHNT, CDR2 YYREEE (reference sequence). CDR3 amino acids: CASSGGLAGNTDTQYF. The DNA of the CDR3 is TGTGCCAGCAGCGGGGGGTTAGCGGGGAACACAGATACGCAGTATTTT.

The V call is TRBV27, the J call TRBJ2-3; 8 bases are shared with TRBD2. The V gene's germline CDR1 is MNHEY and CDR2 SMNVEV (reference sequence). The V segment lost 6 bases and the J segment 4 bases; nucleotides outside the gene matches: 9. The CDR3 spans 15 residues. DNA for the CDR3: TGTGCCAGCAGCCCTATAGCGGGACCCCCAGATACGCAGTATTTT. It yields the protein CASSPIAGPPDTQYF.

CDR3 protein: CASSQGQGAGYEQYF. Written as DNA, the CDR3 is TGTGCCAGCAGCCAAGGACAGGGGGCGGGCTACGAGCAGTACTTC. V usage is TRBV7-6 and J usage is TRBJ2-7; TRBD1 matches 11 bases. The CDR3 covers 15 residues. The V gene's germline CDR1 is SGHVS and CDR2 FNYEAQ. The V and J ends lost 5 bases and 3 bases, in that order; junction bases with no gene match: 6.

The rearrangement joins TRBV4-2 to TRBJ2-3; TRBD2 might be the D (7 bases). The V and J ends lost 0 bases and 2 bases respectively, with 12 bases between them. The CDR3 has 16 amino acids. Germline CDR1 and CDR2: LGHNA and YNFKEQ. CDR3 residues: CASSQERAGHTDTQYF. DNA of the CDR3: TGTGCCAGCAGCCAAGAACGAGCGGGACACACAGATACGCAGTATTTT.

CDR3 coding DNA: TGCGCCAGCAGCTTGGCCGGCGGGCAGGGGGAAGGAGGCTACACCTTC. It is translated as CASSLAGGQGEGGYTF. The chain couples TRBV5-1 to TRBJ1-2; 7 nucleotides match TRBD1. Unmatched junction bases numbered 13, after V lost 0 bases and J lost 8 bases. The CDR3 spans 16 residues. Germline V CDR1 and CDR2: SGHRS, YFSETQ.

V and J are TRBV6-5 and TRBJ1-5, with TRBD1 matching 8 bases. This CDR3 has 14 residues. V lost 5 bases to trimming and J lost 4 bases; unmatched junction nucleotides: 4. From germline, CDR1 is MNHEY and CDR2 SVGAGI. In DNA form, the CDR3 reads TGTGCCAGCAGTCGACAGGGGAGAAATCAGCCCCAGCATTTT. Translation: CASSRQGRNQPQHF.

CDR3 loop: CASRLAGPRTGELFF. CDR3 coding DNA: TGTGCCAGTAGACTAGCGGGGCCCCGGACCGGGGAGCTGTTTTTT. V is TRBV19 and J is TRBJ2-2, with 10 bases identical to TRBD2. With V trimmed by 6 bases and J by 5 bases, 6 bases remained unmatched. Germline CDR1 is LNHDA and CDR2 is SQIVND (reference sequence). The CDR3 loop spans 15 amino acids.

The CDR3 region has the DNA TGTGCCATCAGTGAGTCCGGGGGGGGGAGCAGGGAGCAGTACTTC. It yields the protein CAISESGGGSREQYF. The rearrangement joins TRBV10-3 to TRBJ2-7; 8 bases agree with TRBD2. The trim removed 0 bases at V and 7 bases at J, leaving 8 bases unmatched. This CDR3 has 15 amino acids. Germline V CDR1 and CDR2: ENHRY, SYGVKD.

The rearrangement joins TRBV27 to TRBJ2-3; TRBD2 might be the D (5 bases). The V and J ends lost 2 bases and 1 base respectively, with 7 bases between them. The germline V gene has CDR1 MNHEY and CDR2 SMNVEV (reference sequence). The CDR3 loop spans 14 amino acids. CDR3 sequence (DNA): TGTGCCAGCAGTTTACCCGGGGGCACAGATACGCAGTATTTT. It codes for CASSLPGGTDTQYF.

V is TRBV6-4 and J is TRBJ2-5; 8 nucleotides match TRBD1. J was trimmed by 4 bases and V by 3 bases; bases with no gene match: 10. The CDR3 sequence is 16 residues long. Looked up from germline, CDR1 is MRHNA and CDR2 is SNTAGT. CDR3 nucleotides: TGTGCCAGCAGTGAACGTGGTCAGACAGGGGCAGAGACCCAGTACTTC. Protein product: CASSERGQTGAETQYF.

The chain employs TRBV6-1 and TRBJ2-7, with D uncertain. The CDR3 runs 16 residues. CDR1 MNHNS and CDR2 SASEGT come from the germline V gene. Trimming removed 0 bases from V and 6 bases from J, with 18 bases in between. CDR3 loop: CASSEASGLPIPEQYF. DNA for the CDR3: TGTGCCAGCAGTGAAGCGTCGGGTTTACCAATCCCCGAGCAGTACTTC.

This clone was observed once. The rearrangement links TRBV19 to TRBJ2-5, with 14 bases aligning to TRBD2. The V and J ends lost 2 bases and 4 bases, in that order; junction bases with no gene match: 6. This CDR3 is built from 17 residues. Germline V gene lookup returns CDR1 LNHDA and CDR2 SQIVND (reference sequence). CDR3 nucleotides: TGTGCCAGTAGTATATCCCCTGGGACTAGCGGGAGAGAGACCCAGTACTTC. Its protein is CASSISPGTSGRETQYF.

The chain joins TRBV15 to TRBJ1-1, with a possible D match to TRBD1 (6 bases). The germline V and J ends were trimmed by 2 bases and 6 bases, with 10 bases remaining between them. This CDR3 has 13 amino acids. The germline CDR1 and CDR2 sequences are LNHNV and YYDKDF (reference sequence). CDR3: CATSRSNRAEAFF. CDR3 in DNA: TGTGCCACCAGCAGAAGTAACAGGGCTGAAGCTTTCTTT.

The V gene is TRBV19, the J gene TRBJ2-3; 8 bases agree with TRBD1. Germline CDR1 LNHDA, CDR2 SQIVND (reference sequence). CDR3 length: 15 residues. V lost 3 bases and J lost 2; bases outside the gene matches: 4. Here the CDR3 DNA reads TGTGCCAGTAGTATCTTGGACAGGGACACAGATACGCAGTATTTT. It yields the protein CASSILDRDTDTQYF.

This chain connects TRBV5-4 to TRBJ2-3; D may be TRBD2 (6 bases). This CDR3 is built from 17 residues. Germline values: CDR1 SGHNT, CDR2 YYREEE (reference sequence). V lost 4 bases and J 6 bases, leaving 24 bases between the germline ends. CDR3 nucleotide sequence: TGTGCCAGCAGCCCGGGGTTTGGCGGGGTGAAATCGGATACGCAGTATTTT. Protein: CASSPGFGGVKSDTQYF.

V is TRBV10-2 and J is TRBJ2-5, with 10 bases fitting TRBD2. V shed 3 bases, J shed 3 bases, and the junction held 4 bases outside the gene matches. CDR3 size: 15 residues. Germline CDR1 WSHSY, CDR2 SAAADI. CDR3 nucleotides: TGCGCCAGCAGTGACCCAGGACTAGCGGAAGAGACCCAGTACTTC. This gives the protein CASSDPGLAEETQYF.

V usage is TRBV11-3 and J usage is TRBJ2-1; D may be TRBD2 (5 bases). The CDR3 runs 12 residues. With 2 bases removed from V and 9 bases from J, the gap between germline ends came to 8 bases. Germline V gene sequence: CDR1 SGHNT, CDR2 YENEEA. DNA for the CDR3: TGTGCCAGCAGCTTATCCAGCGGTGAGCAGTTCTTC. Protein: CASSLSSGEQFF.